A single sample gave rise to the 9 T cell receptor beta chains below, sequenced in a study of T cells in Graves' hyperthyroidism and ophthalmopathy. Template material for amplifying TCR beta CDR3 regions consisted of RNA transcripts. The HTBI set primed first-round TCR CDR3 RT-PCR. Each CDR3 protein gets one entry after TCRdb re-called the multiplex PCR reads with MiXCR. The sample lists 550,000 to 800,000 distinct CDR3 sequences; 15% to 20% were seen once. The sequencing sample was made of blood. The source of these receptors is a man in his late teens or twenties with Graves' hyperthyroidism.

The chain combines TRBV27 with TRBJ2-1; D gene ambiguous. CDR1 is MNHEY, CDR2 SMNVEV, per germline (reference sequence). This CDR3 spans 13 amino acids. V was trimmed by 7 bases and J by 4 bases, leaving 11 bases between them. The CDR3 here is CASKQRIYNEQFF. CDR3 nucleotide sequence: TGTGCCAGCAAGCAACGGATTTACAATGAGCAGTTCTTC.

The table lists this clonotype with many counts. The chain uses TRBV27 and TRBJ1-5; the D is unclear. V lost 2 bases and J lost 2, with 7 bases in between. From germline, CDR1 is MNHEY and CDR2 SMNVEV (reference sequence). This CDR3 has 14 amino acids. CDR3 in amino acids: CASSLHGGNQPQHF. The CDR3 DNA reads as TGTGCCAGCAGTTTACATGGGGGCAATCAGCCCCAGCATTTT.

This clonotype was counted many times. The chain couples TRBV6-1 to TRBJ1-1; D perhaps matches TRBD1 (6 bases). In germline, CDR1 is MNHNS, CDR2 SASEGT. The CDR3 has 15 residues. V was trimmed by 5 bases and J by 1 base, leaving 14 bases between them. The DNA of the CDR3 is TGTGCCAGCAGTAGATTCGGACAGACGAACACTGAAGCTTTCTTT. Translated, it gives CASSRFGQTNTEAFF.

The table lists this clonotype with a few counts. V gene TRBV7-9 combines with J gene TRBJ1-4; the D is unclear. Trimming removed 7 bases from V and 4 bases from J, with 13 bases in between. Germline V lookup: CDR1 SEHNR, CDR2 FQNEAQ (reference sequence). The CDR3 totals 14 residues. Here the CDR3 DNA reads TGTGCCAGCAACGACGGTAGTTTTAATGAAAAACTGTTTTTT. Encoded protein: CASNDGSFNEKLFF.

This chain joins TRBV10-3 and TRBJ2-7, with TRBD2 identical over 8 bases. V trimming: 3 bases; J trimming: 5 bases; junction bases outside the gene matches: 15. The CDR3 has 17 amino acids. CDR1 is ENHRY, CDR2 SYGVKD, per germline. CDR3 sequence (DNA): TGTGCCATCAGTGAAATACCGGGAGGGAATGTCGTCCACGAGCAGTACTTC. It specifies CAISEIPGGNVVHEQYF.

The chain employs TRBV4-1 and TRBJ2-2; D call uncertain. The CDR3 is 16 residues long. Germline V CDR1 and CDR2: MGHRA, YSYEKL. V lost 4 bases, J lost 2 bases, and 14 bases lay in between. The CDR3 protein is CASSPLRYSNTGELFF. DNA for the CDR3: TGCGCCAGCAGCCCTCTCAGGTACTCCAACACCGGGGAGCTGTTTTTT.

V gene TRBV20-1 combines with J gene TRBJ1-5, with D uncertain. Germline V gives CDR1 DFQATT, CDR2 SNEGSKA (reference sequence). Trimming shortened V by 1 base and J by 3 bases, and 7 bases separated the two germline ends. CDR3 size: 13 residues. The DNA of the CDR3 is TGCAGTGCTAGAGGAGCCGACAATCAGCCCCAGCATTTT. Encoded protein: CSARGADNQPQHF.

There are many counts of this clonotype. The chain recombines TRBV2 with TRBJ2-7; TRBD1 agrees at 12 bases. Germline trimming cut 10 bases from V and 4 bases from J; bases unmatched to any gene: 5. The V gene's germline CDR1 is SNHLY and CDR2 FYNNEI. The CDR3 is made up of 13 amino acids. The DNA for the CDR3 is TGTGCCACCGGGACAGGGGGCTCGTACGAGCAGTACTTC. It specifies CATGTGGSYEQYF.

This clonotype has only one observation. The V call is TRBV20-1, the J call TRBJ1-5; D is perhaps TRBD1 (5 bases). The length of the CDR3 is 14 residues. Trimming took 3 bases from V and 4 from J, leaving 13 bases between them. From germline, CDR1 is DFQATT and CDR2 SNEGSKA (reference sequence). For the CDR3, the DNA is TGCAGTGCTAGTAGGGGAACCCTAAATCAGCCCCAGCATTTT. Its translation is CSASRGTLNQPQHF.